These T cell receptor beta chains were read from a single sample in a study of human T cells and chemical hapten exposure. TCRdb independently ran MiXCR on the RACE reads; one entry per CDR3 protein. The repertoire includes around 75,000 distinct CDR3 sequences, over 9% of them detected once, and 6.8% sits in the top ten. This specimen consisted of whole blood, obtained in connection with sensitization to the hapten diphenylcyclopropenone (DPC). These receptors all stem from a woman between 50 and 59 years old with alopecia areata. Some clones in this sample may be carry-over from other donors' samples. Each CDR3 is given with its conserved first and last residue. Fields, in order: V gene, D gene, J gene, clone size, CDR3 protein, CDR3 DNA. A D gene is named only where the DNA matches it firmly. Some rows mark clone size as missing; the rest say once, few, many or name a class of expanded clone.

TRBV29-1	TRBD1	TRBJ1-2	many	CSVAVSRGGMNYGYTF	TGCAGCGTTGCTGTGAGCAGGGGGGGAATGAACTATGGCTACACCTTC
TRBV7-7	TRBD2	TRBJ2-5	many	CASSRGTSGFETQYF	TGTGCCAGCAGCCGAGGGACTAGCGGCTTTGAGACCCAGTACTTC
TRBV19	TRBD1	TRBJ1-6	many	CASSGQGNNSPLHF	TGTGCCAGTAGTGGACAGGGTAATAATTCACCCCTCCACTTT
TRBV5-1	.	TRBJ2-5	.	CASSNQGRETQYF	TGCGCCAGCAGCAACCAGGGGAGGGAGACCCAGTACTTC
TRBV19	.	TRBJ1-5	many	CASSMGRHDNQPQHF	TGTGCCAGTAGTATGGGGAGACACGACAATCAGCCCCAGCATTTT
TRBV12-3/TRBV12-4	TRBD2	TRBJ2-1	.	CASSSGLAGAPSYNEQFF	TGTGCCAGCAGTTCAGGACTAGCGGGAGCCCCATCCTACAATGAGCAGTTCTTC
TRBV20-1	TRBD1	TRBJ1-2	.	CSARVTGTGLYRYGYTF	TGCAGTGCTAGAGTAACCGGGACAGGGTTATACCGCTATGGCTACACCTTC
TRBV29-1	.	TRBJ1-1	.	CSVLKGGWRTEAFF	TGCAGCGTTTTGAAGGGGGGGTGGCGTACTGAAGCTTTCTTT
TRBV10-3	.	TRBJ1-2	many	CAISEGDNYGYTF	TGTGCCATCAGTGAAGGGGACAACTATGGCTACACCTTC
TRBV29-1	.	TRBJ2-5	many	CSVGEGVETQYF	TGCAGCGTTGGGGAGGGGGTAGAGACCCAGTACTTC
TRBV4-1	.	TRBJ1-1	.	CASSPPRMNTEAFF	TGCGCCAGCAGCCCCCCCCGCATGAACACTGAAGCTTTCTTT
TRBV3-1	.	TRBJ2-1	many	CASSQGQGQYNEQFF	TGTGCCAGCAGCCAGGGGCAGGGTCAATACAATGAGCAGTTCTTC
TRBV11-2	TRBD2	TRBJ2-1	few	CASSLDRGLASEQFF	TGTGCCAGCAGCTTAGATCGGGGACTAGCTAGTGAGCAGTTCTTC
TRBV7-9	.	TRBJ1-1	many	CASRLSWTQPNTEAFF	TGTGCCAGCAGACTTAGCTGGACACAGCCCAACACTGAAGCTTTCTTT
TRBV7-6	.	TRBJ2-1	many	CASSLARGNEQFF	TGTGCCAGCAGCTTGGCTAGGGGCAATGAGCAGTTCTTC
TRBV29-1	TRBD1	TRBJ1-1	few	CSVEPRQGYTEAFF	TGCAGCGTTGAACCTCGACAGGGCTACACTGAAGCTTTCTTT
TRBV3-1	.	TRBJ2-5	.	CASSQGVDRGTQYF	TGTGCCAGCAGCCAAGGCGTGGATCGGGGGACCCAGTACTTC
TRBV5-5	.	TRBJ2-3	many	CASSLGESTDTQYF	TGTGCCAGCAGCCTGGGGGAATCCACAGATACGCAGTATTTT
TRBV20-1	TRBD1	TRBJ1-5	many	CSARDREDQPQHF	TGCAGTGCCAGGGACAGAGAGGATCAGCCCCAGCATTTT
TRBV19	TRBD2	TRBJ2-1	many	CASSRRTSGGLKAEQFF	TGTGCCAGTAGTAGAAGGACTAGCGGGGGTCTTAAGGCAGAGCAGTTCTTC
TRBV5-4	.	TRBJ2-7	many	CASSLDDYEQYF	TGTGCCAGCAGCTTGGATGATTACGAGCAGTACTTC
TRBV28	TRBD1	TRBJ2-7	many	CASRTGGRDEQYF	TGTGCCAGCAGGACAGGGGGCAGAGACGAGCAGTACTTC
TRBV20-1	TRBD1	TRBJ1-1	many	CSAFRGTGVNTEAFF	TGCAGTGCCTTTCGGGGGACAGGGGTGAACACTGAAGCTTTCTTT
TRBV12-1	.	TRBJ2-7	many	CASSFRAGQGSNPYEQYF	TGTGCCAGCAGCTTCAGAGCCGGACAGGGTTCAAATCCCTACGAGCAGTACTTC
TRBV16	.	TRBJ1-5	.	CASSQRTGGFNQPQHF	TGTGCCAGCAGCCAAAGGACGGGCGGCTTCAATCAGCCCCAGCATTTT
TRBV3-1	.	TRBJ1-1	many	CASSRTVNTEAFF	TGTGCCAGCAGCCGGACGGTGAACACTGAAGCTTTCTTT
TRBV3-1	.	TRBJ2-3	many	CASSQDMFGVGTDTQYF	TGTGCCAGCAGCCAAGATATGTTCGGTGTTGGGACAGATACGCAGTATTTT
TRBV7-2	.	TRBJ1-3	.	CASSLSGSGNTIYF	TGTGCCAGCAGCTTATCTGGCTCTGGAAACACCATATATTTT
TRBV3-1	TRBD1	TRBJ2-7	.	CASSHHRGDEQYF	TGTGCCAGCAGCCATCACAGGGGTGACGAGCAGTACTTC
TRBV18	.	TRBJ1-2	few	CASSPSGGQANYGYTF	TGTGCCAGCTCACCTTCGGGCGGTCAAGCTAACTATGGCTACACCTTC
TRBV28	.	TRBJ2-1	few	CASMTLRGNEQFF	TGTGCCAGCATGACCCTTAGAGGCAATGAGCAGTTCTTC